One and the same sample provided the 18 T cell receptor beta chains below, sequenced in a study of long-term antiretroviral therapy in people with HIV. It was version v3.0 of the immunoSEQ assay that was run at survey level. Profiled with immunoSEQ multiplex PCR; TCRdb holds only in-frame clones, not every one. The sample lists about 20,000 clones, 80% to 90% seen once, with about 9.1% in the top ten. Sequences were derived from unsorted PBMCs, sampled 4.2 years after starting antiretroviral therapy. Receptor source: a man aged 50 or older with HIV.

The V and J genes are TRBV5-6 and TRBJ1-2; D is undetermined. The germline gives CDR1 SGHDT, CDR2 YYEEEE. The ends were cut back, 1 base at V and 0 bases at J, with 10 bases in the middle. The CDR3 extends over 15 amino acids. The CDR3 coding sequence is TGTGCCAGCAGCTTGTTACTGTTATCTAACTATGGCTACACCTTC. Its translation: CASSLLLLSNYGYTF. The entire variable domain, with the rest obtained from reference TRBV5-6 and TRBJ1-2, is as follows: DAGVTQSPTHLIKTRGQQVTLRCSPKSGHDTVSWYQQALGQGPQFIFQYYEEEERQRGNFPDRFSGHQFPNYSSELNVNALLLGDSALYLCASSLLLLSNYGYTFGSGTRLTVV.

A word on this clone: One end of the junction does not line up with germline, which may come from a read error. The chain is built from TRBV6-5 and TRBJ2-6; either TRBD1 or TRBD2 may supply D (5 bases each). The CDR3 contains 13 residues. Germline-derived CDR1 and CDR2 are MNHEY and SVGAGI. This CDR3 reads CASSAGTSKVLTF. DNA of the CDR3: TGTGCCAGCAGTGCCGGGACCTCCAAGGTCCTGACTTTC.

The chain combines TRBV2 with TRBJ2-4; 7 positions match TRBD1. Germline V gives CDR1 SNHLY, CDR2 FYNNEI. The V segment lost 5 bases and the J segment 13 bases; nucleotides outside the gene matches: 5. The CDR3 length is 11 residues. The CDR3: CASSSRQGQYF. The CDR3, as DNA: TGTGCCAGCAGTTCACGACAGGGACAGTACTTC.

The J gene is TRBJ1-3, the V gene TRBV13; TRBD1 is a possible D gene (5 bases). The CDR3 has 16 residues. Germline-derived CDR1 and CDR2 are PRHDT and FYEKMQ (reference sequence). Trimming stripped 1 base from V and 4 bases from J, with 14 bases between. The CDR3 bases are TGTGCCAGCAGCTTAGTCCCGGGGCCCCCCGGAAACACCATATATTTT. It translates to CASSLVPGPPGNTIYF.

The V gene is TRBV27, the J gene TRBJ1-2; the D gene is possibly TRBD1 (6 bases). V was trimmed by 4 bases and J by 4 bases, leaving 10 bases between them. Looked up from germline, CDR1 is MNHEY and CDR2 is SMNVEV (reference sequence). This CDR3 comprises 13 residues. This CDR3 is CASSYTGSYGYTF. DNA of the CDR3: TGTGCCAGCAGTTATACAGGGAGCTATGGCTACACCTTC.

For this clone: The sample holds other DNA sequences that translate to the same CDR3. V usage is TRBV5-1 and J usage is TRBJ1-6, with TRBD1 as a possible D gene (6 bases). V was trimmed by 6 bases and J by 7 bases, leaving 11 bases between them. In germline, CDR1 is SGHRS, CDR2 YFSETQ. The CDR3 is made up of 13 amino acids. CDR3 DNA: TGCGCCAGCAACGACGGGGGCAATTCACCCCTCCACTTT. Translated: CASNDGGNSPLHF.

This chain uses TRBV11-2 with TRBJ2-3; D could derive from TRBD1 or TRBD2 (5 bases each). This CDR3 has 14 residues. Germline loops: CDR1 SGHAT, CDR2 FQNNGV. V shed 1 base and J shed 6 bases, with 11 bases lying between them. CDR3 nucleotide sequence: TGTGCCAGCAGCTTAGCGGGGACCCGGGATACGCAGTATTTT. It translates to CASSLAGTRDTQYF.

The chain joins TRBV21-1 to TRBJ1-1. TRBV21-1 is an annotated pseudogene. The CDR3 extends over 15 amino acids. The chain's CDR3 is CASSSGILPNTEAFF. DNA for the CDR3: TGTGCCAGCAGCTCGGGGATCCTGCCGAACACTGAAGCTTTCTTT.

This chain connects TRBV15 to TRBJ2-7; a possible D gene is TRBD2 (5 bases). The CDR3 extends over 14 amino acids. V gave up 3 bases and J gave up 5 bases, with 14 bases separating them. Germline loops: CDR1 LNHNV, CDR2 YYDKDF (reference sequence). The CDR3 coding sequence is TGTGCCACCAGCAGTTCCGGGAAGAGGGACGAGCAGTACTTC. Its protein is CATSSSGKRDEQYF.

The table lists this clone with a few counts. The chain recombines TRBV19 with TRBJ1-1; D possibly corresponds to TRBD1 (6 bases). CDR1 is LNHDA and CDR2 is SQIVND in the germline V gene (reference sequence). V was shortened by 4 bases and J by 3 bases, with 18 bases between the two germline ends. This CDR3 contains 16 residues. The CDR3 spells CASSTSQGSGHTEAFF. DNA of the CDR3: TGTGCCAGTAGTACCAGCCAGGGGTCGGGGCACACTGAAGCTTTCTTT.

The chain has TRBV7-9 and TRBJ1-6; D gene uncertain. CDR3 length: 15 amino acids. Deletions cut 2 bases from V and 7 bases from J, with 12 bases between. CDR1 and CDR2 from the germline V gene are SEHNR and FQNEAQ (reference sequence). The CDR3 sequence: CASSLLSNLNSPLHF. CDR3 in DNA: TGTGCCAGCAGCTTACTTAGCAATTTAAATTCACCCCTCCACTTT.

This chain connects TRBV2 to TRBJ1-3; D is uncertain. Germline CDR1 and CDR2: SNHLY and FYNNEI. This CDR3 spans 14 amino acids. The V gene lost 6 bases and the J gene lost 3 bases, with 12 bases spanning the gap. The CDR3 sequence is CASSQTRSGNTIYF. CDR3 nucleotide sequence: TGTGCCAGCAGCCAGACACGGAGTGGAAACACCATATATTTT. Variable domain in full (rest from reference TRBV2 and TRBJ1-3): EPEVTQTPSHQVTQMGQEVILRCVPISNHLYFYWYRQILGQKVEFLVSFYNNEISEKSEIFDDQFSVERPDGSNFTLKIRSTKLEDSAMYFCASSQTRSGNTIYFGEGSWLTVV.

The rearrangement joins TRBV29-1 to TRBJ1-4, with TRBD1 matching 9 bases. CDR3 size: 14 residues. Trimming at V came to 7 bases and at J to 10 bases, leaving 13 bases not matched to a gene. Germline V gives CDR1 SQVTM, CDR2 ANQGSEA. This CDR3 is CSAGTGIGAGKLFF. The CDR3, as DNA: TGCAGCGCCGGGACAGGGATTGGGGCCGGAAAACTGTTTTTT.

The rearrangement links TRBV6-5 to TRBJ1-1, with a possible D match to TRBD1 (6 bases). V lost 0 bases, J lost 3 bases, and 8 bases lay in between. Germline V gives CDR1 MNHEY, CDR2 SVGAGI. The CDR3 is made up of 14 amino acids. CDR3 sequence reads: CASSYSRGDTEAFF. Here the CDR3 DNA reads TGTGCCAGCAGTTACTCGAGGGGGGACACTGAAGCTTTCTTT.

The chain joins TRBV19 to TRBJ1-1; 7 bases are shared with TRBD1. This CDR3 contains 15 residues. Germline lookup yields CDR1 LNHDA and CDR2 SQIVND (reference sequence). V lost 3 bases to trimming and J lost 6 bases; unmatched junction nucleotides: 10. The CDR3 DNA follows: TGTGCCAGTAGTATGCTTGGACAGGTGAGAGCTGAAGCTTTCTTT. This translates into CASSMLGQVRAEAFF. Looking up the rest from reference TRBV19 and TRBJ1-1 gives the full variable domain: DGGITQSPKYLFRKEGQNVTLSCEQNLNHDAMYWYRQDPGQGLRLIYYSQIVNDFQKGDIAEGYSVSREKKESFPLTVTSAQKNPTAFYLCASSMLGQVRAEAFFGQGTRLTVV.

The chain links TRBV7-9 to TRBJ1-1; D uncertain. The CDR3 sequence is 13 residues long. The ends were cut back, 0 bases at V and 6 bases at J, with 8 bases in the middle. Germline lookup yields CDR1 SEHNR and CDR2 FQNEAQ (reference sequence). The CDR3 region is CASSLAGSPEAFF. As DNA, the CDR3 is TGTGCCAGCAGCTTAGCTGGGAGCCCTGAAGCTTTCTTT.

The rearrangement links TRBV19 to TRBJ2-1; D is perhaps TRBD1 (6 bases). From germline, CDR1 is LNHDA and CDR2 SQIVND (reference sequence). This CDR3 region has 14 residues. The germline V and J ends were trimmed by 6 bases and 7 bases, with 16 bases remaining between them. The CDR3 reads CASSYIGDRNEQFF. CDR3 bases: TGTGCCAGTAGCTATATTGGAGACAGGAATGAGCAGTTCTTC.

The CDR3 DNA reads TGTGCCAGCAGCCTGGGGACGGGACGGAATTCACCCCTCCACTTT. This gives the protein CASSLGTGRNSPLHF. The chain carries TRBV6-5 and TRBJ1-6, with a tentative D call TRBD1 (5 bases). V lost 6 bases to trimming and J lost 7 bases, with 16 bases between them. In germline, CDR1 is MNHEY, CDR2 SVGAGI. This CDR3 comprises 15 residues.